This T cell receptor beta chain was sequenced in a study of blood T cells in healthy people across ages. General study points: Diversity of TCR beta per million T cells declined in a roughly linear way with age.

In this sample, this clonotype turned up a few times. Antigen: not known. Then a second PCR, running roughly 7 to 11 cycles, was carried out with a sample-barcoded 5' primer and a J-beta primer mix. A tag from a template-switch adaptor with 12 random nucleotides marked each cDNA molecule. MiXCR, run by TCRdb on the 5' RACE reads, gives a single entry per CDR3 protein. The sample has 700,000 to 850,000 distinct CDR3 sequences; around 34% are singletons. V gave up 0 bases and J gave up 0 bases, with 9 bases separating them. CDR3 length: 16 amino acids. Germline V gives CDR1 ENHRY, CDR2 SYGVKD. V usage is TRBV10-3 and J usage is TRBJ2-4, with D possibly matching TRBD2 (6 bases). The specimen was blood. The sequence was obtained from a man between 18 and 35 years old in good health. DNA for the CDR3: TGTGCCATCAGTGAGTCGCGGGGACTAGCCAAAAACATTCAGTACTTC. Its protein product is CAISESRGLAKNIQYF.